Listed here are 28 T cell receptor beta chains from one sample, sequenced in a study of cytomegalovirus exposure and HLA in healthy donors. Both 60 Vbeta primers and 13 Jbeta primers went into the PCR. The table came from immunoSEQ multiplex PCR; TCRdb's copy has only in-frame clones and leaves some out. The repertoire holds about 120,000 clones, with less than 85% as singletons. Source material: PBMCs. The origin of the receptors is a man between 50 and 59 years old in good health and CMV-seropositive.

The gene calls are TRBV18 and TRBJ2-5; D is unclear. The CDR3 has 15 residues. V was pared by 0 bases and J by 7 bases, with 15 bases between. The germline V gene encodes CDR1 KGHSH and CDR2 LQKENI. CDR3 sequence reads: CASSPPPPLSGTQYF. The CDR3 nucleotides read TGTGCCAGCTCACCACCGCCCCCACTTTCAGGGACCCAGTACTTC.

The chain carries TRBV10-2 and TRBJ2-3, with 11 positions matching TRBD2. Germline V gene lookup returns CDR1 WSHSY and CDR2 SAAADI. The V and J ends lost 6 bases and 8 bases, in that order; junction bases with no gene match: 13. The CDR3 loop spans 16 amino acids. In DNA, the CDR3 is TGCGCCAGCAGAGATACCGGGACTAGCGGTCCGGGTACGCAGTATTTT. Protein: CASRDTGTSGPGTQYF.

V gene TRBV6-5 combines with J gene TRBJ2-5; 7 bases line up with TRBD2. The germline CDR1 and CDR2 sequences are MNHEY and SVGAGI. V lost 8 bases to trimming and J lost 4 bases; unmatched junction nucleotides: 1. The CDR3 totals 11 residues. The CDR3 region has the DNA TGTGCCAGCGGGGGGGGAGAGACCCAGTACTTC. Encoded protein: CASGGGETQYF.

For the CDR3, the DNA is TGTGCCAGCAGCCGGCGGGAGGGCAATCAGCCCCAGCATTTT. This gives the protein CASSRREGNQPQHF. The chain recombines TRBV27 with TRBJ1-5; no firm D call. The CDR3 contains 14 residues. Trimming took 6 bases from V and 2 from J, leaving 11 bases between them. The germline CDR1 and CDR2 sequences are MNHEY and SMNVEV (reference sequence).

This clone showed up just once. The V gene is TRBV7-9, the J gene TRBJ1-1, with D possibly matching TRBD1 (6 bases). V lost 1 base, J lost 0 bases, and 15 bases lay in between. The CDR3 is 17 amino acids. CDR1 and CDR2 from the germline V gene are SEHNR and FQNEAQ (reference sequence). The CDR3 loop is CASSLVIGTTLNTEAFF. In DNA, the CDR3 is TGTGCCAGCAGCTTAGTTATCGGGACAACCTTGAACACTGAAGCTTTCTTT.

The rearrangement uses TRBV15 and TRBJ1-2, with 12 positions matching TRBD1. Per germline, CDR1 LNHNV and CDR2 YYDKDF (reference sequence). The V gene end was trimmed by 5 bases and the J gene end by 7 bases; junction bases not matched to a gene: 11. The CDR3 consists of 16 residues. CDR3 amino acids: CATSPPRGTGGFGYTF. Here the CDR3 DNA reads TGTGCCACCAGCCCCCCTCGAGGGACAGGGGGCTTTGGCTACACCTTC.

The genes are TRBV4-3 and TRBJ2-1, with TRBD1 as a possible D gene (5 bases). Germline V gives CDR1 LGHNA, CDR2 YSLEER. The CDR3 extends over 12 amino acids. With 4 bases removed from V and 6 bases from J, the gap between germline ends came to 7 bases. CDR3: CASSPTGNEQFF. The DNA for the CDR3 is TGCGCCAGCAGCCCTACAGGCAATGAGCAGTTCTTC.

The chain carries TRBV2 and TRBJ2-7; 10 nucleotides align to TRBD1. V lost 3 bases to trimming and J lost 5 bases; unmatched junction nucleotides: 13. CDR1 is SNHLY, CDR2 FYNNEI, per germline. This CDR3 is 17 amino acids long. CDR3 coding DNA: TGTGCCAGCAGTGAGGCCCAGCAGACAGGGGGCAGGGACGAGCAGTACTTC. It specifies CASSEAQQTGGRDEQYF.

The chain is built from TRBV15 and TRBJ1-1; TRBD1 might be the D (5 bases). In germline, CDR1 is LNHNV, CDR2 YYDKDF (reference sequence). V was pared by 0 bases and J by 6 bases, with 8 bases between. This CDR3 spans 13 amino acids. DNA of the CDR3: TGTGCCACCAGCAGAGATTCGGGGGCTGAAGCTTTCTTT. Encoded protein: CATSRDSGAEAFF.

The rearrangement joins TRBV6-6 to TRBJ1-2; the match to TRBD1 covers 8 bases. Germline V gene data show CDR1 as MNHNY and CDR2 as SVGAGI (reference sequence). V lost 7 bases and J lost 2; bases outside the gene matches: 9. This CDR3 is built from 15 residues. CDR3 sequence (DNA): TGTGCCAGCAATCTAAATTACAGGGGGAACTATGGCTACACCTTC. Its protein is CASNLNYRGNYGYTF.

This chain connects TRBV5-1 to TRBJ2-5; D possibly corresponds to TRBD2 (5 bases). CDR1 is SGHRS and CDR2 is YFSETQ in the germline V gene. There are 14 residues in the CDR3. The V end was cut by 0 bases, the J end by 5 bases, with 11 bases between. The CDR3 coding sequence is TGCGCCAGCAGCTTGGCCCCCTCGGGGGAGACCCAGTACTTC. Amino acid sequence: CASSLAPSGETQYF.

V gene TRBV5-6 combines with J gene TRBJ2-7, with 8 positions matching TRBD1. The germline V gene encodes CDR1 SGHDT and CDR2 YYEEEE. V lost 7 bases, J lost 3 bases, and 6 bases stayed unmatched. The CDR3 covers 13 residues. Here the CDR3 DNA reads TGTGCCAGCGCAAGCAGGGGGCTCTACGAGCAGTACTTC. Protein sequence: CASASRGLYEQYF.

V and J are TRBV10-3 and TRBJ2-7; 9 bases are shared with TRBD2. Per germline, CDR1 ENHRY and CDR2 SYGVKD. There are 14 residues in the CDR3. The trim removed 4 bases at V and 4 bases at J, leaving 5 bases unmatched. Written as DNA, the CDR3 is TGTGCCATCAGTGCGGGTAGCGGGAGTTACGAGCAGTACTTC. It codes for CAISAGSGSYEQYF.

This clone was seen a single time. This chain links TRBV19 with TRBJ1-5; D gene unclear. The CDR3 is 12 residues long. From germline, CDR1 is LNHDA and CDR2 SQIVND (reference sequence). The V gene lost 9 bases and the J gene lost 4 bases, with 10 bases spanning the gap. CDR3 nucleotide sequence: TGTGCCAGCAGGAAGCTTAATCAGCCCCAGCATTTT. Translating gives CASRKLNQPQHF.

This clone was counted a single time. The chain carries TRBV10-1 and TRBJ2-7; 8 bases align to TRBD2. V trimming: 0 bases; J trimming: 4 bases; junction bases outside the gene matches: 5. This CDR3 spans 15 amino acids. CDR1 is WNHNN, CDR2 SYGVQD, per germline (reference sequence). The CDR3 DNA sequence: TGCGCCAGCAGTGAGTCCAGCGGGGGCAATTACGAGCAGTACTTC. It is translated as CASSESSGGNYEQYF.

V gene TRBV19 combines with J gene TRBJ1-2, with 10 bases matching TRBD1. V gave up 6 bases and J gave up 3 bases; unmatched junction bases: 1. From germline, CDR1 is LNHDA and CDR2 SQIVND (reference sequence). There are 13 residues in the CDR3. This chain's CDR3 is CASSGTGDYGYTF. In DNA form, the CDR3 reads TGTGCCAGTAGCGGGACAGGGGACTATGGCTACACCTTC.

The rearrangement uses TRBV4-3 and TRBJ2-7; 9 bases agree with TRBD1. The CDR3 spans 15 residues. With 4 bases clipped from V and 2 bases from J, the junction kept 6 bases outside the gene matches. The germline V gene has CDR1 LGHNA and CDR2 YSLEER. The DNA for the CDR3 is TGCGCCAGCAGCCCGGGACAGGGAATGGCCTACGAGCAGTACTTC. Its translation: CASSPGQGMAYEQYF.

The chain recombines TRBV28 with TRBJ1-6; TRBD1 aligns across 12 bases. Germline values: CDR1 MDHEN, CDR2 SYDVKM. The CDR3 extends over 17 amino acids. Germline trimming cut 7 bases from V and 6 bases from J; bases unmatched to any gene: 10. The CDR3 DNA reads TGTGCCAGCACCGTGGGGGGACAGGGGGCGACTAATTCACCCCTCCACTTT. Protein: CASTVGGQGATNSPLHF.

This clone occurred once. This rearrangement joins TRBV14 to TRBJ2-7, with D perhaps matching TRBD2 (5 bases). The V and J ends lost 0 bases and 6 bases respectively, with 24 bases between them. CDR3 size: 18 residues. Germline values: CDR1 SGHDN, CDR2 FVKESK. CDR3 region: CASSQDFSHRGSSLEQYF. CDR3 bases: TGTGCCAGCAGCCAAGATTTTAGTCATCGAGGGAGTAGCCTCGAGCAGTACTTC.

The genes are TRBV19 and TRBJ2-7; D possibly corresponds to TRBD2 (5 bases). Per germline, CDR1 LNHDA and CDR2 SQIVND (reference sequence). The ends were cut back, 3 bases at V and 2 bases at J, with 11 bases in the middle. This CDR3 region has 14 residues. The CDR3 spells CASSMLASPYEQYF. CDR3 in DNA: TGTGCCAGTAGTATGCTAGCCTCTCCCTACGAGCAGTACTTC.

This chain connects TRBV2 to TRBJ1-3, with no clear D. CDR1 SNHLY and CDR2 FYNNEI come from the germline V gene. V lost 4 bases to trimming and J lost 0 bases, with 25 bases between them. The CDR3 runs 20 residues. The CDR3 sequence is CASSGLVRVKTSFSGNTIYF. The CDR3 bases are TGTGCCAGCAGTGGGTTGGTGAGGGTGAAAACCTCATTCTCTGGAAACACCATATATTTT.

The chain employs TRBV9 and TRBJ1-1; TRBD1 matches at 9 bases. This CDR3 is built from 15 residues. Germline V lookup: CDR1 SGDLS, CDR2 YYNGEE. Trimming cost V 3 bases and J 4 bases; bases outside gene matches: 7. Written as DNA, the CDR3 is TGTGCCAGCAGCGGTTTTACAGGGGGCGGCACTGAAGCTTTCTTT. Protein sequence: CASSGFTGGGTEAFF.

The table lists this clone with a few counts. V is TRBV27 and J is TRBJ1-4; TRBD1 might be the D (5 bases). The V end was cut by 6 bases, the J end by 8 bases, with 16 bases between. This CDR3 has 14 residues. Germline loops: CDR1 MNHEY, CDR2 SMNVEV (reference sequence). The CDR3, as DNA: TGTGCCAGCAGCCGACCGGGGGACGGAGAAAAACTGTTTTTT. It encodes CASSRPGDGEKLFF.

This clone was observed once. V and J are TRBV6-4 and TRBJ2-1, with D perhaps matching TRBD2 (6 bases). Between the trimmed V and J ends, which lost 4 bases and 4 bases, there was a span of 11 bases. CDR1 is MRHNA and CDR2 is SNTAGT in the germline V gene. The CDR3 is made up of 14 amino acids. The CDR3 sequence: CASSAGVTYNEQFF. Written as DNA, the CDR3 is TGTGCCAGCAGTGCGGGGGTCACATACAATGAGCAGTTCTTC.

This clone was counted a single time. The rearrangement joins TRBV9 to TRBJ1-1, with D possibly being TRBD1 (6 bases). The CDR3 is made up of 16 amino acids. Germline CDR1 and CDR2: SGDLS and YYNGEE. V lost 0 bases and J 6 bases, leaving 18 bases between the germline ends. The CDR3 reads CASSVDDGGGRSEAFF. CDR3 DNA: TGTGCCAGCAGCGTAGACGACGGGGGGGGCCGCTCTGAAGCTTTCTTT.

This clone was recorded once. This sequence joins TRBV4-1 and TRBJ1-4; TRBD1 matches 9 bases. With V trimmed by 4 bases and J by 5 bases, 2 bases remained unmatched. The CDR3 spans 14 residues. Germline CDR1 and CDR2: MGHRA and YSYEKL. The CDR3 region is CASSPGTGNEKLFF. The CDR3 region has the DNA TGCGCCAGCAGCCCTGGGACAGGGAATGAAAAACTGTTTTTT.

The sample holds a few counts of this clone. CDR3 sequence: CASSLAGGGGYNSPLHF. Written as DNA, the CDR3 is TGTGCCAGCAGCTTGGCCGGGGGGGGCGGGTATAATTCACCCCTCCACTTT. This chain connects TRBV5-4 to TRBJ1-6; D is possibly TRBD1 (6 bases). The CDR3 is 17 amino acids. The V end lost 0 bases, the J end lost 4 bases, and 14 bases lay between the germline ends. The germline V gene encodes CDR1 SGHNT and CDR2 YYREEE (reference sequence).

This clone came up a few times. The chain couples TRBV4-2 to TRBJ2-7; 8 bases fit TRBD1. The germline V gene has CDR1 LGHNA and CDR2 YNFKEQ. The CDR3 is 15 amino acids. The ends lost 1 base at V and 3 bases at J; junction bases unmatched: 5. The CDR3 coding sequence is TGTGCCAGCAGCCAAGGGACAGGGAATGTCTACGAGCAGTACTTC. Protein product: CASSQGTGNVYEQYF.